Detailed here is one TCR beta chain. Its antigen remains unidentified. Peripheral blood came from all dose cohorts at three timepoints. This entry belongs to a study of OX40 agonist ivuxolimab in advanced cancers. Study-wide context: Patients in the trial were receiving intravenous ivuxolimab every 2 weeks, at doses of 0.01 to 10 mg/kg. Whole-study findings and limits: Undetermined was the antigen specificity of the expanded peripheral T cells. With doses of 0.1 to 3.0 mg/kg, CD4+ and CD8+ blood T cells had undergone clonal expansion by week 6.

Some clones are missing from TCRdb's copy, which holds only in-frame ones; the method was immunoSEQ multiplex PCR. The table shows more than 50,000 clones, with 85% occurring only once. Germline V gene lookup returns CDR1 SGHKS and CDR2 YYEKEE (reference sequence). CDR3 length equals 14 residues. The germline V and J ends were trimmed by 0 bases and 0 bases, with 6 bases remaining between them. The V gene is TRBV5-5, the J gene TRBJ1-2; D is ambiguous. This TCR came from an adult with an advanced solid tumor such as melanoma, head and neck, liver or kidney cancer. This specimen consisted of CD4+ or CD8+ T cells sorted from blood, obtained in a trial of the OX40 agonist ivuxolimab. The CDR3: CASSLARPNYGYTF. CDR3 nucleotides: TGTGCCAGCAGCTTGGCGCGGCCTAACTATGGCTACACCTTC.